This T cell receptor beta chain stems from a study of blood T cell repertoires in COVID-19. Produced via immunoSEQ multiplex PCR; TCRdb's table is partial and in-frame only. This table has about 49,000 clones, around 81% appearing once. CDR3 length: 15 amino acids. V lost 0 bases, J lost 5 bases, and 11 bases lay in between. Germline CDR1 reads LGHDT; CDR2 reads YNNKEL (reference sequence). This clone was seen more than once but under ten times. Enrolment of Seattle patients took place during active infection, and they were followed longitudinally. The chain is built from TRBV3-1 (or the pseudogene TRBV3-2) and TRBJ1-5, with D unresolved. This TCR came from a woman older than 75 with COVID-19, enrolled during active disease. Sequencing was performed on peripheral blood. CDR3: CASSQDGQAHQPQHF. The CDR3 coding sequence is TGTGCCAGCAGCCAAGATGGCCAGGCCCATCAGCCCCAGCATTTT.